This TCR beta chain emerged from a study of vaccination effects on CD4 cells after COVID-19. Whole-study results and caveats: Healthy vaccinees' vaccine-induced clones included only 1 of 255 that recognized common cold coronaviruses. Among infection- and vaccine-induced clones, marked clonal contraction occurred late after vaccination.

In the case of this clone: What it binds is not known.

Some clones are missing from TCRdb's copy, which holds only in-frame ones; the method was immunoSEQ multiplex PCR. The sample contains tens of thousands of clones, 75% to 85% of which appear only once. Trimming at V came to 3 bases and at J to 8 bases, leaving 6 bases not matched to a gene. The CDR3 runs to 14 residues. CDR1 and CDR2 from the germline V gene are SGDLS and YYNGEE. Antigen-specific CD4+ T cells were first expanded with viral peptide pools by the ViraFEST assay and only then sequenced. Following 10 days of culture, CD4+ T cells were isolated. The clonotype was recovered from a human donor who received a COVID-19 vaccine. V gene TRBV9 combines with J gene TRBJ1-4, with 8 bases lining up with TRBD1. This specimen consisted of CD4+ T cells from PBMCs cultured with HCoV-229E spike peptides, obtained before COVID-19 vaccination. CDR3 sequence: CASSAGTGVEKLFF. CDR3 coding DNA: TGTGCCAGCAGCGCCGGGACAGGAGTCGAAAAACTGTTTTTT.